This T cell receptor (beta chain) was sequenced in a study of beta chain features in type 1 diabetes (dated by TCRdb to the late 2010s). In the study overall: Patients and healthy donors did not differ in mean age, gender distribution, total cell number or subset yield. Across all samples, almost 110 million sorted cells were examined, and cell number per subset correlated strongly with RNA yield. Naive and central memory subsets were obtained from all 30 or so donors, but regulatory and stem cell-like memory subsets were isolated from only 8 patients and about 8 healthy donors. The study compared TCRB repertoires of sorted circulating CD4+ T cell subsets between recently diagnosed type 1 diabetes patients and matched healthy donors. General study outcomes and caveats: Fewer insertions and more nucleotide deletions at VDJ recombination sites were observed in patients with type 1 diabetes, implying thymic rearrangement abnormalities. A moderate but significant shortening of TCRB CDR3 length was observed in type 1 diabetes patients in all four CD4+ subsets. Because cDNA was sequenced instead of genomic DNA, highly expressing activated cells could be over-represented, though the groups showed no difference in activation or CD3 levels. HLA sub-analyses involved small numbers of individuals, so any influence of HLA type on TCRB rearrangement remained unresolved. Naive, central memory and regulatory TCRB repertoires appeared to be more similar among patients than among healthy donors. PCR might favor shorter templates, but patient and control samples were amplified and corrected together, so any skew would affect both groups equally.

All of the isolated RNA was reverse transcribed with the High Capacity cDNA Reverse Transcription Kit, so expressed TCRB transcripts were sequenced. Deep immunoSEQ sequencing was performed on naive, central memory and regulatory T cell samples, with an average of about 4 million total reads per sample. Sorted cells were lysed in RLT buffer, and RNA was extracted using DNase-treated RNeasy Micro or Mini kits according to cell number. Each cell subset was processed separately to prevent cross-contamination, with patient and healthy donor samples processed together. TCRB sequences were amplified from cDNA with the immunoSEQ multiplex PCR, producing 87-bp fragments spanning the CDR3 region. The amplicons were sequenced using the Illumina HiSeq platform. On the study's bioinformatics: Synthetic template baselines were used to correct PCR bias computationally, reads within Hamming distance 2 were collapsed, and singletons that could not be merged were discarded. By aligning reads against IMGT, V, D and J genes, CDR3 length, and insertions or deletions at six rearrangement sites were assigned. Within each subset, clonotype counts were normalized to sorted cell number, and only after that were true diversity and Gini coefficients computed with the tcR R package. Repertoire sharing was quantified using the overlap coefficient calculated on TCRB nucleotide sequences. Out-of-frame TCRB sequences from naive cells were analyzed as a proxy for the pre-selection repertoire. The source is immuneACCESS, and TCRdb retained only in-frame sequences with V and J called. Part of the clones is not carried over; for the studies checked, unresolved V genes explain less than half of this, and the remainder is unexplained. The V and J calls and clone size come from that table; D and trimming were worked out from the DNA. Present in this sample are fewer than 650,000 clones, about a sixth of which were seen just once. The ten largest clones capture more than 0.08% of the sample.

The CDR3 runs 16 amino acids, cysteine and phenylalanine included. The entry retains the CDR3 DNA only, 48 bases that are in frame from base 1. V drops 4 bases and J drops 5 bases, leaving 18 bases in between. CDR1 and CDR2 are read off the germline V gene (reference sequence) as MNHNY and SVGAGI. With respect to this clone: The target of this receptor is not known. Within one base of it there is no much larger clone, and no base qualities were kept.

Each donor gave one peripheral blood draw, averaging about 100 mL, which was collected into heparinised tubes. Using a panel that included CD45RO, CCR7, CD25, CD127, CD95 and CD27, naive, central memory, regulatory and stem cell-like memory CD4+ T cells were sorted on a BD FACSAria II. Purity was above 95% for every sorted population. Right away, PBMCs were isolated by Lymphoprep density gradient centrifugation and were stained directly, with no culture step. So that batch effects would be minimized, each experiment stained and sorted samples in pairs, pairing one healthy donor with one patient. The sequence joins TRBV6-6 to TRBJ1-3; the D segment cannot be called with confidence. This clonotype was obtained from a man aged 18 to 30 in good health. Sequencing was performed on naive CD4+ T cells from blood. The sample's cell subset or site label, decoded: true naive CD4+ T cells. DNA sequence: TGTGCCAGCAGTTTCCTTGGGTCTTTCGGGCGAAACACCATATATTTT. This is translated as CASSFLGSFGRNTIYF.